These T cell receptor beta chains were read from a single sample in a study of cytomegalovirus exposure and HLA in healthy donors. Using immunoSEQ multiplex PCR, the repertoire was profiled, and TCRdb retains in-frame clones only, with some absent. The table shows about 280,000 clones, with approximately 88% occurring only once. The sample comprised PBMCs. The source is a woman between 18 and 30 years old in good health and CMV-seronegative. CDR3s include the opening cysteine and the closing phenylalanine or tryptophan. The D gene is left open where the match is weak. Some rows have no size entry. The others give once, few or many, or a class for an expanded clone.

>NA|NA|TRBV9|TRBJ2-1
CASSFRDSGDSYNEQFF
TGTGCCAGCAGCTTCCGGGATAGCGGAGACTCCTACAATGAGCAGTTCTTC
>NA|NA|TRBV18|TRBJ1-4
CASSPNSTNEKLFF
TGTGCCAGCTCACCAAACTCCACTAATGAAAAACTGTTTTTT
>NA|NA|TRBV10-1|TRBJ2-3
CASSEQPGSRTDTQYF
TGCGCCAGCAGTGAGCAACCGGGATCGCGCACAGATACGCAGTATTTT
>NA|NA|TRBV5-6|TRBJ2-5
CASSLFLQDREETQYF
TGTGCCAGCAGCTTGTTCCTCCAGGACAGAGAAGAGACCCAGTACTTC
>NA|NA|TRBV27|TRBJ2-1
CASSLFRQGQGEQFF
TGTGCCAGCAGTTTGTTCCGCCAGGGTCAAGGTGAGCAGTTCTTC
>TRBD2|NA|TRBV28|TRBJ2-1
CASSLDRLAGKSYNEQFF
TGTGCCAGCAGTTTGGACCGTTTAGCGGGCAAATCCTACAATGAGCAGTTCTTC
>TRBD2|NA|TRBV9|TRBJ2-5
CASSVAGGLAGSETQYF
TGTGCCAGCAGCGTAGCGGGGGGACTAGCGGGTTCAGAGACCCAGTACTTC
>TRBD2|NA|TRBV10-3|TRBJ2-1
CAISAGGVNEQFF
TGTGCCATCAGCGCGGGAGGCGTGAATGAGCAGTTCTTC
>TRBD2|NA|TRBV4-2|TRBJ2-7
CASSQDDLAGDGEQYF
TGTGCCAGCAGCCAAGACGATCTAGCGGGAGACGGCGAGCAGTACTTC
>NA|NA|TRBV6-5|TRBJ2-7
CASSYSRPHTPYEQYF
TGTGCCAGCAGTTACTCGAGGCCACACACCCCCTACGAGCAGTACTTC
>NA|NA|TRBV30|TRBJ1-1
CAWTRRETEAFF
TGTGCCTGGACTCGGAGAGAGACTGAAGCTTTCTTT
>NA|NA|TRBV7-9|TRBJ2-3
CASRRNPDTQYF
TGTGCCAGCAGGCGTAATCCGGATACGCAGTATTTT
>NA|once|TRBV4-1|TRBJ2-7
CASSPQGSRGYEQYF
TGCGCCAGCAGCCCCCAGGGAAGCAGGGGTTACGAGCAGTACTTC
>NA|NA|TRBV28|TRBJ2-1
CASSVTGINNEQFF
TGTGCCAGCAGTGTAACCGGGATCAACAATGAGCAGTTCTTC
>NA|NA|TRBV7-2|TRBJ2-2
CASSLAGLVNTGELFF
TGTGCCAGCAGCTTAGCAGGACTCGTGAACACCGGGGAGCTGTTTTTT
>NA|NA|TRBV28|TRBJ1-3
CASSMGRTGNTIYF
TGTGCCAGCAGCATGGGGAGAACTGGAAACACCATATATTTT
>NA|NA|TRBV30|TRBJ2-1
CAWSVGGNNEQFF
TGTGCCTGGAGTGTAGGCGGGAACAATGAGCAGTTCTTC
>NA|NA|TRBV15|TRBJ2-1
CATSRTLGAEQFF
TGTGCCACCAGCAGAACTCTAGGGGCTGAGCAGTTCTTC
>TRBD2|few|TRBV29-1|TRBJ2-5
CSVVAREGRETQYF
TGCAGCGTGGTAGCGCGGGAGGGCCGCGAGACCCAGTACTTC
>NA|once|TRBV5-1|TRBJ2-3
CASSFARDRYRVDTQYF
TGCGCCAGCAGCTTCGCTCGAGACAGGTACCGTGTAGATACGCAGTATTTT
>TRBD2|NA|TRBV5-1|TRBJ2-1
CASSLGVAGGFSYNEQFF
TGCGCCAGCAGCTTGGGGGTAGCGGGAGGGTTCTCCTACAATGAGCAGTTCTTC
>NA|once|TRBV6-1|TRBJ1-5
CASNEGRYQPQHF
TGTGCCAGCAACGAGGGTCGTTATCAGCCCCAGCATTTT
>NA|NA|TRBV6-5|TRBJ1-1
CASTQGGAEAFF
TGTGCCAGCACTCAGGGTGGGGCTGAAGCTTTCTTT
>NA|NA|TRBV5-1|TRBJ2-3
CASSPRVGFSSTDTQYF
TGCGCCAGCAGCCCACGGGTCGGATTTAGTAGCACAGATACGCAGTATTTT
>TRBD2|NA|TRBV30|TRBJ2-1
CAWRPSGLNEQFF
TGTGCCTGGAGACCTAGCGGCCTCAATGAGCAGTTCTTC
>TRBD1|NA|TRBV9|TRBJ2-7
CASSKTGGSQYEQYF
TGTGCCAGCAGCAAAACAGGGGGGTCCCAATACGAGCAGTACTTC